The 8 T cell receptor beta chains given below trace back to one sample, sequenced in a study of PD-1 blockade in classical Hodgkin lymphoma. Produced via immunoSEQ multiplex PCR; TCRdb's table is partial and in-frame only. The sample gives approximately 20,000 clones, around 80% of which show up once; about a sixth is in the top ten. Every single patient, without exception, relapsed after autologous stem cell transplantation, and brentuximab vedotin exposure varied. This specimen consisted of peripheral blood mononuclear cells (PBMCs), obtained before the second cycle of nivolumab. Every receptor here comes from a human donor with classical Hodgkin lymphoma.

A few counts support this clone. The rearrangement links TRBV28 to TRBJ2-1; 10 bases agree with TRBD2. Germline CDR1 MDHEN, CDR2 SYDVKM. The length of the CDR3 is 16 residues. V shed 3 bases, J shed 5 bases, and the junction held 7 bases outside the gene matches. CDR3 DNA: TGTGCCAGCAGTTTGGTGGCTAGCGGGAGTAACAATGAGCAGTTCTTC. Its protein product is CASSLVASGSNNEQFF.

The genes are TRBV5-6 and TRBJ2-3; the D is unclear. The CDR3 length is 13 residues. V lost 6 bases, J lost 3 bases, and 11 bases lay in between. Germline V lookup: CDR1 SGHDT, CDR2 YYEEEE. The CDR3 sequence is CASISGPTDTQYF. CDR3 DNA sequence: TGTGCCAGCATCTCCGGCCCGACAGATACGCAGTATTTT.

J is TRBJ2-7 and V is TRBV18; the D is unclear. The CDR3 spans 13 residues. From germline, CDR1 is KGHSH and CDR2 LQKENI. The V end was cut by 6 bases, the J end by 7 bases, with 16 bases between. The CDR3 DNA reads TGTGCCAGCTCCGACTCCAAGGCCTTGGAGCAGTACTTC. Its protein product is CASSDSKALEQYF.

The CDR3: CASSLASTGVYGYTF. The CDR3 DNA follows: TGTGCCAGCAGCTTAGCCTCGACAGGCGTCTATGGCTACACCTTC. V gene TRBV7-8 combines with J gene TRBJ1-2; a weak D match, TRBD1 (6 bases). CDR3 length equals 15 residues. Germline V gene lookup returns CDR1 SGHVS and CDR2 FQNEAQ. V gave up 0 bases and J gave up 4 bases, with 12 bases separating them.

This clone was observed a few times. V is TRBV30 and J is TRBJ2-7; perhaps TRBD2 as D (6 bases). CDR1 and CDR2 from the germline V gene are GTSNPN and SVGIG (reference sequence). The CDR3 contains 14 residues. Trimming cost V 3 bases and J 5 bases, with 17 bases left between them. In DNA, the CDR3 is TGTGCCTGGAGCGTGGACGGGGGAGGCAACGAGCAGTACTTC. It yields the protein CAWSVDGGGNEQYF.

The genes are TRBV27 and TRBJ2-7; 8 bases fit TRBD2. Trimming removed 2 bases from V and 7 bases from J; junction bases left unmatched: 7. The CDR3 has 14 amino acids. The germline CDR1 and CDR2 sequences are MNHEY and SMNVEV (reference sequence). As DNA, the CDR3 is TGTGCCAGCAGTTTAGCGGGAGGCTCCTGGGAGCAGTACTTC. This codes for CASSLAGGSWEQYF.

The rearrangement links TRBV28 to TRBJ1-5; possible D gene TRBD1, 6 bases. The CDR3 consists of 15 residues. CDR1 and CDR2 (germline): MDHEN, SYDVKM. V lost 2 bases to trimming and J lost 6 bases, with 14 bases between them. The CDR3 bases are TGTGCCAGCAGTTTAACAGGGATTGGGAGTCAGCCCCAGCATTTT. Amino acid sequence: CASSLTGIGSQPQHF.

The genes are TRBV27 and TRBJ2-1; no firm D call. Between the trimmed V and J ends, which lost 0 bases and 3 bases, there was a span of 6 bases. The germline V gene has CDR1 MNHEY and CDR2 SMNVEV (reference sequence). This CDR3 region has 14 residues. The CDR3 nucleotides are TGTGCCAGCAGTTTATCGGGGTTCTACAATGAGCAGTTCTTC. Its translation is CASSLSGFYNEQFF.